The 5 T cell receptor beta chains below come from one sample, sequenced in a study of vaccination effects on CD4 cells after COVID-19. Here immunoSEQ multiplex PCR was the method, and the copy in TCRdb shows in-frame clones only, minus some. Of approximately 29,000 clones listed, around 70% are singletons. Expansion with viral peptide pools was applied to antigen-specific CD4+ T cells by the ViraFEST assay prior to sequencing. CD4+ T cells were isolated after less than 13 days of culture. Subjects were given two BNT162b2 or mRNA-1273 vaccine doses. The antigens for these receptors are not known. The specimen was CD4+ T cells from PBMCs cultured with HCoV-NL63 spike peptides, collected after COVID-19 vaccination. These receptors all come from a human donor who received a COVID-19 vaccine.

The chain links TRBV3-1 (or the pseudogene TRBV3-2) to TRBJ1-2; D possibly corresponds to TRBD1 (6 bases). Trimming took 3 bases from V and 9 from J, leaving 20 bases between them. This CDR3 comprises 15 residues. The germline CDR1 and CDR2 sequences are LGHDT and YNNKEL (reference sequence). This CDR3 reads CASSQAEQGLGRYTF. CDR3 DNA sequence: TGTGCCAGCAGCCAGGCCGAACAGGGACTAGGGCGCTACACCTTC.

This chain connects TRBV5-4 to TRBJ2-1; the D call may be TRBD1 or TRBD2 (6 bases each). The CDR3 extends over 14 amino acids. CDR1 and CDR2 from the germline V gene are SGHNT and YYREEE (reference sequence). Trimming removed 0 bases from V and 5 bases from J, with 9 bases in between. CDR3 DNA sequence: TGTGCCAGCAGCTTGGCGGGGGCTCACAATGAGCAGTTCTTC. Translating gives CASSLAGAHNEQFF.

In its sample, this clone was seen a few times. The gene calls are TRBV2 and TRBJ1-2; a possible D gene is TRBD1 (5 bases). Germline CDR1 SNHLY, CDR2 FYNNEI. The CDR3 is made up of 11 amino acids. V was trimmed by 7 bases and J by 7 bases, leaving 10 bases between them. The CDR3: CASTGTFGYTF. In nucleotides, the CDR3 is TGTGCCAGCACCGGGACTTTTGGCTACACCTTC.

The CDR3 DNA sequence: TGCGCCAGCAGCGTCGGACAGTATGAAGCTTTCTTT. As protein: CASSVGQYEAFF. The chain has TRBV10-1 and TRBJ1-1; D may be TRBD1 (6 bases). CDR1 is WNHNN and CDR2 is SYGVQD in the germline V gene (reference sequence). Between the trimmed V and J ends, which lost 6 bases and 7 bases, there was a span of 12 bases. This CDR3 region has 12 residues.

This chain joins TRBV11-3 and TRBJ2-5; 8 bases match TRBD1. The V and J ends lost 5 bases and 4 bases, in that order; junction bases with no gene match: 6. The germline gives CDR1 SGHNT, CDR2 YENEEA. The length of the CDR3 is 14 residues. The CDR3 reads CASSLSQGAETQYF. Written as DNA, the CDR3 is TGTGCCAGCAGCCTATCTCAGGGGGCAGAGACCCAGTACTTC.